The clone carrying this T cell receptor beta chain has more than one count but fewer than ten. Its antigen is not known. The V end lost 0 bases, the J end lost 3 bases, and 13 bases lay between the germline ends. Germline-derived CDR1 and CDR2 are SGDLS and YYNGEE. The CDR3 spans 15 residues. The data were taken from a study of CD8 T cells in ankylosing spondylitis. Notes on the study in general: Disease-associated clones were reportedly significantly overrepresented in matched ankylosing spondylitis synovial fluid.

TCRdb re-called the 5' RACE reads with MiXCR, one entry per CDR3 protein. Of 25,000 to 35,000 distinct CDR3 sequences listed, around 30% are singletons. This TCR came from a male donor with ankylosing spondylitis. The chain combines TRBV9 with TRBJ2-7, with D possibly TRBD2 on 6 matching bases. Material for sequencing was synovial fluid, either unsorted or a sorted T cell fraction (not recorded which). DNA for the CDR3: TGTGCCAGCAGCGTAGCTAGCGCTTCGTTCTACGAGCAGTACTTC. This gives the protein CASSVASASFYEQYF.